This TCR beta chain was identified in a study of blood T cell repertoires in COVID-19. Study in general: PBMCs, B-cell-depleted T cells, or T cells provided the cDNA or gDNA that made up the material.

Cohort assignment relied on participant-reported clinical history. Profiling relied on immunoSEQ multiplex PCR, and the TCRdb table lists in-frame clones only, not all of them. The sample lists about 160,000 clones, over 70% occurring once. The CDR3 has 17 amino acids. Germline lookup yields CDR1 GTSNPN and CDR2 SVGIG (reference sequence). V shed 2 bases and J shed 1 base, with 20 bases lying between them. This sequence was found in a woman in her 40s with acute COVID-19. The rearrangement uses TRBV30 and TRBJ2-5, with D perhaps TRBD1 (7 bases). The sequenced material came from PBMCs or T cells enriched from blood (not recorded which). The CDR3 bases are TGTGCCTGGAGTCCCACTCCGCGACAGGGAGGCCAAGAGACCCAGTACTTC. Amino acid sequence: CAWSPTPRQGGQETQYF.